This is a list of T cell receptor beta chains from one sample in a study of beta chain features in type 1 diabetes. Sequenced by immunoSEQ multiplex PCR; TCRdb stores in-frame clones only, minus some. The sample holds about 320,000 clones, approximately 15% seen once. Sequencing was performed on central memory CD4+ T cells from blood. The receptors originated from a man aged 25-40 years in good health. Each CDR3 is given with its conserved first and last residue. The D gene is left open where the match is weak. A row's size may be missing; if present it is once, few, many or a size class.

>TRBJ1-2|TRBD1|few|TRBV20-1
TGCAGTGCTAGAGCTGGTAACAGGGGGACCTTC
CSARAGNRGTF
>TRBJ1-6|TRBD1|few|TRBV2
TGTGCCAGCAGTCGTGTGGGACAGGGGGCCCCCAGCTCCTATAATTCACCCCTCCACTTT
CASSRVGQGAPSSYNSPLHF
>TRBJ1-3|TRBD1|few|TRBV29-1
TGCAGCGTAACACAGGGGTTCGGAAACACCATATATTTT
CSVTQGFGNTIYF
>TRBJ2-7|TRBD1|.|TRBV6-5
TGTGCCAGCAGGCCCGGACAGGGGACGAGTTACGAGCAGTACTTC
CASRPGQGTSYEQYF
>TRBJ2-7|TRBD2|few|TRBV4-1
TGCGCCAGCAGCCATGGGACTAGCGGCGGGGAGCAGTACTTC
CASSHGTSGGEQYF
>TRBJ1-5|.|few|TRBV15
TGTGCCACCAGCCGGCCAGGGGTTATACAGCCCCAGCATTTT
CATSRPGVIQPQHF
>TRBJ1-2|.|few|TRBV29-1
TGCAGCGTTGGGTCGGGAAGAGACTATGGCTACACCTTC
CSVGSGRDYGYTF
>TRBJ1-5|.|few|TRBV4-1
TGCGCCAGCAGCCAAGATCCTGGGGGAACCTTCAATCAGCCCCAGCATTTT
CASSQDPGGTFNQPQHF
>TRBJ2-5|TRBD2|.|TRBV7-2
TGTGCCAGCAGCTTAAACCGACTAGCGGGGGGGTACCAAGAGACCCAGTACTTC
CASSLNRLAGGYQETQYF
>TRBJ2-1|.|few|TRBV7-9
TGTGCCAGCGCTCGGGACTCTGAGCAGTTCTTC
CASARDSEQFF
>TRBJ2-5|.|.|TRBV29-1
TGCAGCGTTCGCCCCGCTGTGGAGACCCAGTACTTC
CSVRPAVETQYF
>TRBJ2-5|TRBD2|.|TRBV11-3
TGTGCCAGCTCGACTAGCGGGATCCAAGAGACCCAGTACTTC
CASSTSGIQETQYF
>TRBJ2-5|.|few|TRBV5-4
TGTGCCAGCAGCTTAGCGGCCGGGGGAGAGACCCAGTACTTC
CASSLAAGGETQYF
>TRBJ2-2|TRBD2|many|TRBV5-5
TGTGCCAGCAGCTTGGCTAGCGGGAGGACCGGGAACACCGGGGAGCTGTTTTTT
CASSLASGRTGNTGELFF
>TRBJ2-5|TRBD1|.|TRBV7-6
TGTGCCAGCAGCGTGCACGGACAGGGTTTAGAGACCCAGTACTTC
CASSVHGQGLETQYF
>TRBJ1-2|.|few|TRBV5-6
TGTGCCAGCAGCTTGCCTGATTTGTCGGGCTACACCTTC
CASSLPDLSGYTF
>TRBJ1-4|TRBD1|.|TRBV4-3
TGCGCCAGCAGCCAAAGCGGGACAGGGTATGAAAAACTGTTTTTT
CASSQSGTGYEKLFF
>TRBJ2-7|.|.|TRBV27
TGTGCCAGCAGTTTTAGTAATCTCGCAGGAAAGACCTACGAGCAGTACTTC
CASSFSNLAGKTYEQYF
>TRBJ1-1|.|few|TRBV6-1
TGTGCCAGCAGGTCCCAGGAGGTGACTGAAGCTTTCTTT
CASRSQEVTEAFF
>TRBJ2-2|.|.|TRBV7-3
TGTGCCAGCTCCAACACCGGGGAGCTGTTTTTT
CASSNTGELFF
>TRBJ2-3|TRBD1|.|TRBV11-3
TGTGCCAGCAGCTTAGTTATTAGAGGGGGCGGTGGCACAGATACGCAGTATTTT
CASSLVIRGGGGTDTQYF
>TRBJ2-2|TRBD2|few|TRBV5-4
TGTGCCAGCAGCTTGGGGGGACTAGCGGGAGGGAGCACCGGGGAGCTGTTTTTT
CASSLGGLAGGSTGELFF